This TCR beta chain was observed in a study of PD-1 blockade in classical Hodgkin lymphoma. The data were produced by immunoSEQ multiplex PCR, yet TCRdb's version contains in-frame clones alone and is incomplete. This table has approximately 4,500 clones, around four fifths appearing once. All patients relapsed after autologous stem cell transplantation, and brentuximab vedotin exposure varied. The CD8+ T cells came from thawed PBMCs through magnetic negative selection. Patients' outcomes at their best amounted to complete response, partial response or progressive disease. V was clipped by 6 bases and J by 0 bases, with 12 bases between them. The CDR3 covers 15 residues. The V gene's germline CDR1 is MNHNS and CDR2 SASEGT.

The receptor was derived from a human donor with classical Hodgkin lymphoma. This chain uses TRBV6-1 with TRBJ1-5; D may be TRBD1 (6 bases). Sequencing was performed on CD8+ T cells from blood, taken at baseline. DNA of the CDR3: TGTGCCAGCAGAGAGTCAGGGGATAGCAATCAGCCCCAGCATTTT. This translates into CASRESGDSNQPQHF.